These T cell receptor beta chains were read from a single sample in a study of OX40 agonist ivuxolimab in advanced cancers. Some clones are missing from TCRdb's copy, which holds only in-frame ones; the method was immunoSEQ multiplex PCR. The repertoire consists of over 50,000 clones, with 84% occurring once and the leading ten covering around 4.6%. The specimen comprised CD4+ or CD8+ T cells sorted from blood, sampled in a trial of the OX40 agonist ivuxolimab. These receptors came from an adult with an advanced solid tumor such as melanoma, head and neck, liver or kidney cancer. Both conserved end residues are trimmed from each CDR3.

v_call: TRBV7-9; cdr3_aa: ASSLARAGYT
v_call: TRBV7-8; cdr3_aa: ASSLAQAGVGETQY
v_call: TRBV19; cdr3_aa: ASSIWERDYEQY
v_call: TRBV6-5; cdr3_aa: ASSASGSYEQY
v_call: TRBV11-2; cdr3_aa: ASSLSWTGELF
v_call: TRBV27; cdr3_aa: ASSVDSSYEQY
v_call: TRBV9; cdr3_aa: ASSVGGYGEQF
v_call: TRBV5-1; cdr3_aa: ASSVDSNQPQH
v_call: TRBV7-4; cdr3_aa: ASSLLGLASSYNEQF
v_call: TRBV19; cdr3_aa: ASSGPGLAGGLQF
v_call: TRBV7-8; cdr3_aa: ASSLVGQNTEAF
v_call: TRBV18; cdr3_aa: ASDSGAAKF
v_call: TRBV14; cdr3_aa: ASSQDPEY
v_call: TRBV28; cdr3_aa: ASSGVDRAVSYEQY
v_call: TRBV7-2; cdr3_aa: ASSLGGLDNEQF
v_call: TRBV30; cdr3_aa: AWSVSQLQYEQY
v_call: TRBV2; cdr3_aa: ASSGGLAGGAKNIQY
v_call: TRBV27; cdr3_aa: ASSLSKTSWSYEQY
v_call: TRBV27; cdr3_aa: ASNPSGREDEQY
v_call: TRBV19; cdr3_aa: ASSFGGLGNTDTQY